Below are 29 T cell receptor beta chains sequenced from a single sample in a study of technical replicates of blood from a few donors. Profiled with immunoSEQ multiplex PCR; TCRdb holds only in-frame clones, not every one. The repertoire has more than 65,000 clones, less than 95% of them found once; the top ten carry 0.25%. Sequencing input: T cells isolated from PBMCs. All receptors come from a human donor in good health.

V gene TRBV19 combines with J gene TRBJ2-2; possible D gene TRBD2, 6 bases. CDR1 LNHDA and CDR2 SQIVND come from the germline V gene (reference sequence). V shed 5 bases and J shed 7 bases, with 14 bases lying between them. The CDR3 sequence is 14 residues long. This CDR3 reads CASSGRYPGGELFF. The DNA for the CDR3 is TGTGCCAGTAGTGGGAGGTACCCGGGCGGGGAGCTGTTTTTT.

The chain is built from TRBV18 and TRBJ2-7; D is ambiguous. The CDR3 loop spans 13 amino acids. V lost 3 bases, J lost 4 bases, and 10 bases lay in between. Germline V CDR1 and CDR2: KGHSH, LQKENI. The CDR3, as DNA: TGTGCCAGCTCACCCACAGAAAAATACGAGCAGTACTTC. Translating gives CASSPTEKYEQYF.

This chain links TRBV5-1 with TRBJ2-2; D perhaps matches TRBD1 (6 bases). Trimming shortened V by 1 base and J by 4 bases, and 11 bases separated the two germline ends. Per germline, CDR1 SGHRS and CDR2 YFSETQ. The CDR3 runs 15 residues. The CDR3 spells CASSLNPDSTGELFF. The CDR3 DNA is TGCGCCAGCAGCTTGAACCCGGACAGCACCGGGGAGCTGTTTTTT.

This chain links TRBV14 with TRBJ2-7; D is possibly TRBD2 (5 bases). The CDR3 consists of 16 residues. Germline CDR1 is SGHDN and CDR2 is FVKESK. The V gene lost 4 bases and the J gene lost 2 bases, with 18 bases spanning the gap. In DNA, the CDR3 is TGTGCCAGCAGCCCCCTTTGGAGGAGGAGCACCTACGAGCAGTACTTC. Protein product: CASSPLWRRSTYEQYF.

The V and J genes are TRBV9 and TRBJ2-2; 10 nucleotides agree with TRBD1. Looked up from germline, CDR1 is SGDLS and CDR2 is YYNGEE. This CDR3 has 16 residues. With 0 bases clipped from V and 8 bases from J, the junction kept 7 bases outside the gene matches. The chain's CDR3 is CASSVGGGQGVGELFF. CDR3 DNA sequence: TGTGCCAGCAGCGTAGGGGGCGGACAGGGGGTAGGGGAGCTGTTTTTT.

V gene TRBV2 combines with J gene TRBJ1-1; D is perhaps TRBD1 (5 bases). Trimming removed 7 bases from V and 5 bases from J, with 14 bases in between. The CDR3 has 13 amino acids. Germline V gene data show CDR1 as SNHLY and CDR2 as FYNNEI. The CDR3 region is CASKESGSTEAFF. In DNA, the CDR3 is TGTGCCAGCAAAGAGTCAGGGTCTACTGAAGCTTTCTTT.

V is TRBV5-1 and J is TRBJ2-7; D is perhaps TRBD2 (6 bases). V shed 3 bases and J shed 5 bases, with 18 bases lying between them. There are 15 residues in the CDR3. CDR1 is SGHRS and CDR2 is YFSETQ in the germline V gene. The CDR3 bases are TGCGCCAGCAGCTGGATGGGGACTTTTCCTAACGAGCAGTACTTC. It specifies CASSWMGTFPNEQYF.

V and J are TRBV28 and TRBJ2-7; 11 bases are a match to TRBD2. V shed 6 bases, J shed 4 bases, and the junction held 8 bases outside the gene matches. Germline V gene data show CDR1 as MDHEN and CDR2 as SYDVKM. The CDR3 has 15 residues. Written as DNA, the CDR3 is TGTGCCAGCAGACCGCTAGCGGGAGGCGCGTACGAGCAGTACTTC. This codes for CASRPLAGGAYEQYF. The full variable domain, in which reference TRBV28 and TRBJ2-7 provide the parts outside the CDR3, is DVKVTQSSRYLVKRTGEKVFLECVQDMDHENMFWYRQDPGLGLRLIYFSYDVKMKEKGDIPEGYSVSREKKERFSLILESASTNQTSMYLCASRPLAGGAYEQYFGPGTRLTVT.

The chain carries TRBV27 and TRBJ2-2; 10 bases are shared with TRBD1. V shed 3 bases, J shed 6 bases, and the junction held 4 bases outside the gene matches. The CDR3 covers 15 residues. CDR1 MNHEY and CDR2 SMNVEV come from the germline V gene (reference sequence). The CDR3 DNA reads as TGTGCCAGCAGTTTCGGACAGGGGGTGGCCGGGGAGCTGTTTTTT. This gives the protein CASSFGQGVAGELFF.

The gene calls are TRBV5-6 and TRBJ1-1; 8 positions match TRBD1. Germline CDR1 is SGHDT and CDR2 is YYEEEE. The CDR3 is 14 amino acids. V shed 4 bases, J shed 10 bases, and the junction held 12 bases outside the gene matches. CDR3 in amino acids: CASSADRVRGRAFF. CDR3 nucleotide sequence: TGTGCCAGCAGCGCGGACAGGGTCCGGGGGCGAGCTTTCTTT.

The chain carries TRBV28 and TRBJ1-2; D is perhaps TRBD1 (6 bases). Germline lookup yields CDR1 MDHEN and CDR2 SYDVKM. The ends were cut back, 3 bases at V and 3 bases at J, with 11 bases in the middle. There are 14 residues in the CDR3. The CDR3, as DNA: TGTGCCAGCAGTTTTCCCGGACAGCACTATGGCTACACCTTC. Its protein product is CASSFPGQHYGYTF.

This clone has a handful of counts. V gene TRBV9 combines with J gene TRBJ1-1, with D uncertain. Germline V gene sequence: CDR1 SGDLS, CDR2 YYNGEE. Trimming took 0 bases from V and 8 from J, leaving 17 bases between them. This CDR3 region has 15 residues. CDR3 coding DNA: TGTGCCAGCAGCGTAGAGATCCGTTCTCCGGGGGAAGCTTTCTTT. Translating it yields CASSVEIRSPGEAFF.

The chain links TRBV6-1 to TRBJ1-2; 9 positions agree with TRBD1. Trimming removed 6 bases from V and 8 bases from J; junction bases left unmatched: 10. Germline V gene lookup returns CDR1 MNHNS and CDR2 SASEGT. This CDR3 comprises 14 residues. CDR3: CASRKPGQGVGYTF. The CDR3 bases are TGTGCCAGCAGGAAGCCGGGACAGGGCGTCGGCTACACCTTC.

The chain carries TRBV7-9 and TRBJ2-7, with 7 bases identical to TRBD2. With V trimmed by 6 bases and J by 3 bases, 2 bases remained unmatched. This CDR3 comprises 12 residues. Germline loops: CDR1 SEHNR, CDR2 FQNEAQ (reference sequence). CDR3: CASSGLDYEQYF. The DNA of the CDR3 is TGTGCCAGCAGTGGACTAGACTACGAGCAGTACTTC.

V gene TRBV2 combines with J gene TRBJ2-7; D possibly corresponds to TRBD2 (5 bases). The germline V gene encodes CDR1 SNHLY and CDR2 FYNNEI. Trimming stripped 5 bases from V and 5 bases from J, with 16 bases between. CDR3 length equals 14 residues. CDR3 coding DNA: TGTGCCAGCAGTAGGACCGGGGAGTTGGACGAGCAGTACTTC. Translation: CASSRTGELDEQYF.

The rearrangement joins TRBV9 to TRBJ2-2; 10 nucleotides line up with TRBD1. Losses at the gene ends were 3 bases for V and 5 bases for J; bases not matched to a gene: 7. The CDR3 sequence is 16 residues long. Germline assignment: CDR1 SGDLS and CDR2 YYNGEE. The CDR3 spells CASSETGGARTGELFF. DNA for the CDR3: TGTGCCAGCAGCGAGACAGGGGGCGCGAGAACCGGGGAGCTGTTTTTT.

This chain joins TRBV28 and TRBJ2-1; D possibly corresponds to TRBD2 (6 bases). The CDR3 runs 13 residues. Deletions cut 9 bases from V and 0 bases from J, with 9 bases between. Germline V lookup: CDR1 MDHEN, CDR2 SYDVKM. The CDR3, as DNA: TGTGCCAGTTTAGCGGACTCCTACAATGAGCAGTTCTTC. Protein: CASLADSYNEQFF.

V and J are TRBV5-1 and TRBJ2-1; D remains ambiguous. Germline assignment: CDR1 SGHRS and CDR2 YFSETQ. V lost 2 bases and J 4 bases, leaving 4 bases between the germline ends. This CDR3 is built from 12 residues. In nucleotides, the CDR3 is TGCGCCAGCAGCTTTTATTACAATGAGCAGTTCTTC. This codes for CASSFYYNEQFF.

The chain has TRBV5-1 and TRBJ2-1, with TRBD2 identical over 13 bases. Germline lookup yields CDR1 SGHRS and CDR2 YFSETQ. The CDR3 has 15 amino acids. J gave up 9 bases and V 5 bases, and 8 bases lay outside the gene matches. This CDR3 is CASRPGGLAGREQFF. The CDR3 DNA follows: TGCGCCAGCAGACCCGGGGGACTAGCGGGGCGTGAGCAGTTCTTC.

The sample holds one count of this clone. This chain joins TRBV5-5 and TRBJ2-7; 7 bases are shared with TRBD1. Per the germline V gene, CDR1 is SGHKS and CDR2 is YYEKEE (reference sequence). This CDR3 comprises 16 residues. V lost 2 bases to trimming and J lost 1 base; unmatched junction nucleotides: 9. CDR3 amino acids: CASSFSGTASSYEQYF. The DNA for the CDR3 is TGTGCCAGCAGCTTTTCCGGGACAGCAAGTTCCTACGAGCAGTACTTC.

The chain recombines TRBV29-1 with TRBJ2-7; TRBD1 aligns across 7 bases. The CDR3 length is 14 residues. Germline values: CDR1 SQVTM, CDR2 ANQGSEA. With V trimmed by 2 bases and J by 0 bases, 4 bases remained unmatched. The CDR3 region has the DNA TGCAGCGTTGAATCAGGGGACAGCTCCTACGAGCAGTACTTC. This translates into CSVESGDSSYEQYF.

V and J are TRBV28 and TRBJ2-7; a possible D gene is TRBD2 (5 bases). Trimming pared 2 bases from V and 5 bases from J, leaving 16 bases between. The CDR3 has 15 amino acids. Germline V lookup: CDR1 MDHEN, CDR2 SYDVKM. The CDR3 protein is CASSLPSGLVDEQYF. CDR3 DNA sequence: TGTGCCAGCAGTTTACCCAGCGGACTTGTTGACGAGCAGTACTTC.

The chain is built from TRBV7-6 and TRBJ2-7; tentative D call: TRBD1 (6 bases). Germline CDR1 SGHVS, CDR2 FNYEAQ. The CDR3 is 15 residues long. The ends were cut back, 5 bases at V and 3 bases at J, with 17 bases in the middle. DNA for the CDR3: TGTGCCAGCAGCCACGGGACAACCGGCGGCTACGAGCAGTACTTC. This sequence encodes CASSHGTTGGYEQYF. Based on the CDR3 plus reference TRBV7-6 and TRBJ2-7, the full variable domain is GAGVSQSPRYKVTKRGQDVALRCDPISGHVSLYWYRQALGQGPEFLTYFNYEAQQDKSGLPNDRFSAERPEGSISTLTIQRTEQRDSAMYRCASSHGTTGGYEQYFGPGTRLTVT.

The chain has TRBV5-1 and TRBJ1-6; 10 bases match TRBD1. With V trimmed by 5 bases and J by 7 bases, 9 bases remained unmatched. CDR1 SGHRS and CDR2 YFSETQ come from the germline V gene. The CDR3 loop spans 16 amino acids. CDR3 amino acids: CASSPGTGASNSPLHF. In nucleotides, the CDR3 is TGCGCCAGCAGTCCCGGGACAGGGGCATCAAATTCACCCCTCCACTTT.

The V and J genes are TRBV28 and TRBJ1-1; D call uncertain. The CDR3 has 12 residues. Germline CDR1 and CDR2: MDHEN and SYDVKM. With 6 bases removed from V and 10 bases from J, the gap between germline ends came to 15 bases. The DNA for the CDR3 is TGTGCCAGCAGGTCCCTGGGTGAGGGAGCTTTCTTT. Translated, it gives CASRSLGEGAFF.

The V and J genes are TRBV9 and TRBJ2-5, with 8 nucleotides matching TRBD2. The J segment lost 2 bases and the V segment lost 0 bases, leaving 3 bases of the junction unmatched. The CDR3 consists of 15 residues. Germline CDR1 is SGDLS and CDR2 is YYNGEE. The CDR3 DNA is TGTGCCAGCAGCGTAGCCGGGAGGGATCAAGAGACCCAGTACTTC. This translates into CASSVAGRDQETQYF.

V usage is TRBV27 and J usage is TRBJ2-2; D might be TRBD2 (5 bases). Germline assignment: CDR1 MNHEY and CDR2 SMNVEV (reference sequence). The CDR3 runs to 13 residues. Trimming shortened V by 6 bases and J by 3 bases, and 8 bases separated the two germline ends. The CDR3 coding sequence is TGTGCCAGCAGAGAACTAGACACCGGGGAGCTGTTTTTT. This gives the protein CASRELDTGELFF.

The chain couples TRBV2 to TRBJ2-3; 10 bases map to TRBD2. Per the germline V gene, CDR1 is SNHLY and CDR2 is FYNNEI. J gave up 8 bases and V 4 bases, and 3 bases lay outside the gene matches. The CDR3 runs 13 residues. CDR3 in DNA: TGTGCCAGCAGTGCTAGCGGGGGAGGTACGCAGTATTTT. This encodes CASSASGGGTQYF.

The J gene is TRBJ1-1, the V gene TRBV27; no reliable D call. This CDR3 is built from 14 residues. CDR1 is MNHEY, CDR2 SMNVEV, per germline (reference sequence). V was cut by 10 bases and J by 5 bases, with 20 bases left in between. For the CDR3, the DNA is TGTGCCACACGGGTGGCGAGGGTTGAAACTGAAGCTTTCTTT. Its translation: CATRVARVETEAFF.